The entry below describes one T cell receptor (beta chain). Extracted RNA was reverse transcribed into cDNA, the sequencing template. TCRdb keeps only in-frame clones here, not all; method: immunoSEQ multiplex PCR. The sample has around 200,000 clones; around three fifths are singletons. Treatment described: oral pan-JAK inhibitor, 5-10 mg twice daily. This sample was taken from a study of CD8+ T cells in alopecia areata. This CDR3 has 12 amino acids. Trimming took 11 bases from V and 6 from J, leaving 16 bases between them. Germline assignment: CDR1 SNHLY and CDR2 FYNNEI. The sequencing here drew on CD8+ T cells sorted from blood, taken at week 24, from a patient treated with tofacitinib. This chain links TRBV2 with TRBJ1-2, with D unclear. The receptor comes from a human donor with alopecia areata. CDR3 DNA: TGTGCCTCAACGTCGGGTATCCATGGCTACACCTTC. It specifies CASTSGIHGYTF.